A selection of T cell receptor beta chains follows, all from one sample in a study of blood T cell repertoires in COVID-19. Profiled with immunoSEQ multiplex PCR; TCRdb holds only in-frame clones, not every one. Seen here are 200,000 to 300,000 clones, 87% observed once, and the top ten hold 2% to 3%. The sequencing input was PBMCs or T cells enriched from blood (not recorded which). These TCRs come from a woman aged 25-40 years with acute COVID-19. CDR3s include the opening cysteine and the closing phenylalanine or tryptophan. The order of the fields is J gene, V gene, D gene, CDR3 length, clone size, CDR3 protein, CDR3 DNA. The D gene is left open where the match is weak. The size of a clone is reported for some rows only, either as once, few or many, or as a class for expanded clones.

TRBJ2-7 TRBV5-1 TRBD1 15 . CASSHNGQGSYEQYF TGCGCCAGCAGCCACAACGGACAGGGCTCCTACGAGCAGTACTTC
TRBJ1-4 TRBV24-1 . 14 . CATPRTATNEKLFF TGTGCCACCCCCCGGACTGCAACTAATGAAAAACTGTTTTTT
TRBJ1-2 TRBV29-1 TRBD1 11 . CSGQGLYGYTF TGCAGCGGACAGGGCCTCTATGGCTACACCTTC
TRBJ1-5 TRBV6-6 . 14 . CASSQGAGNQPQHF TGTGCCAGCAGCCAAGGGGCAGGAAATCAGCCCCAGCATTTT
TRBJ1-5 TRBV7-2 TRBD1 15 . CASSFETGANQPQHF TGTGCCAGCAGCTTCGAGACAGGGGCTAATCAGCCCCAGCATTTT
TRBJ2-7 TRBV4-1 TRBD2 15 . CASSQTLAGSYEQYF TGCGCCAGCAGCCAGACACTAGCGGGGTCCTACGAGCAGTACTTC
TRBJ2-3 TRBV4-1 . 14 . CASSRGGFADTQYF TGCGCCAGCAGCCGGGGGGGCTTTGCAGATACGCAGTATTTT
TRBJ2-7 TRBV6-6 TRBD1 15 . CASSPRGQGKHEQYF TGTGCCAGCAGCCCCCGGGGACAGGGAAAACACGAGCAGTACTTC
TRBJ1-4 TRBV3-1/TRBV3-2 . 12 . CASSQRGEKLFF TGTGCCAGCAGCCAGAGGGGGGAAAAACTGTTTTTT
TRBJ1-3 TRBV11-3 . 14 . CASSKDSSGNTIYF TGTGCCAGCAGCAAGGACAGCTCTGGAAACACCATATATTTT
TRBJ2-7 TRBV7-6 . 14 . CASSRDYVSYEQYF TGTGCCAGCAGTCGAGATTACGTCTCCTACGAGCAGTACTTC
TRBJ1-6 TRBV11-2 . 16 . CASSLFESSYNSPLHF TGTGCCAGCAGCTTATTTGAGAGCTCCTATAATTCACCCCTCCACTTT
TRBJ2-1 TRBV6-4 . 15 . CASSSHRGGYNEQFF TGTGCCAGCAGCTCCCACAGGGGAGGCTACAATGAGCAGTTCTTC
TRBJ2-4 TRBV10-1 . 15 few CASRDRDLLLFGSYF TGCGCCAGCAGGGACCGGGACTTACTCCTCTTCGGGAGCTACTTC
TRBJ1-5 TRBV19 . 15 . CASSIAGFPNQPQHF TGTGCCAGTAGTATAGCTGGCTTCCCCAATCAGCCCCAGCATTTT
TRBJ1-1 TRBV7-9 TRBD1 15 . CASSRGQVMNTEAFF TGTGCCAGCAGCCGGGGACAGGTGATGAACACTGAAGCTTTCTTT
TRBJ2-1 TRBV4-1 TRBD2 15 . CASSQVGTTDHEQFF TGCGCCAGCAGCCAAGTCGGGACTACTGACCATGAGCAGTTCTTC
TRBJ2-3 TRBV19 TRBD2 16 . CASSHGEGGGTDTQYF TGTGCCAGTTCCCATGGGGAGGGAGGGGGCACAGATACGCAGTATTTT
TRBJ2-1 TRBV5-4 TRBD1 14 . CASTRTGVYNEQFF TGTGCCAGCACCCGGACAGGGGTATACAATGAGCAGTTCTTC
TRBJ2-5 TRBV5-6 TRBD1 16 . CASSLDRGWFQETQYF TGTGCCAGCAGCTTGGACAGGGGATGGTTCCAGGAGACCCAGTACTTC
TRBJ1-2 TRBV7-2 TRBD1 13 . CASSLDREDGYTF TGTGCCAGCAGCTTGGACAGGGAGGACGGCTACACCTTC
TRBJ2-7 TRBV2 . 14 . CASSEHPRGAEQYF TGTGCCAGCAGTGAACACCCCCGGGGGGCCGAGCAGTACTTC
TRBJ2-1 TRBV10-1 . 17 . CASSSQGRVGGYNEQFF TGCGCCAGCAGTTCTCAGGGTCGGGTTGGCGGCTACAATGAGCAGTTCTTC
TRBJ1-1 TRBV14 . 18 once CASSQPGRRGAVDTEAFF TGTGCCAGCAGCCAACCCGGCAGGCGGGGGGCGGTGGACACTGAAGCTTTCTTT
TRBJ2-2 TRBV4-1 . 16 . CASSHDRSANTGELFF TGCGCCAGCAGCCACGATAGGAGTGCGAACACCGGGGAGCTGTTTTTT
TRBJ1-1 TRBV11-2 . 15 . CASSFWDKMNTEAFF TGTGCCAGCAGTTTTTGGGACAAGATGAACACTGAAGCTTTCTTT
TRBJ1-2 TRBV5-1 . 15 . CASSSLEGVDYGYTF TGCGCCAGCAGCTCCCTGGAGGGAGTCGACTATGGCTACACCTTC
TRBJ1-2 TRBV6-6 TRBD1 18 . CASSPRRRGTANNYGYTF TGTGCCAGCAGTCCCCGGAGGCGCGGGACAGCCAATAACTATGGCTACACCTTC
TRBJ1-4 TRBV7-9 . 14 . CASSSSGGSEKLFF TGTGCCAGCAGCTCCTCGGGGGGAAGTGAAAAACTGTTTTTT
TRBJ1-4 TRBV29-1 . 14 . CSAAGLATNEKLFF TGCAGCGCTGCTGGACTGGCAACTAATGAAAAACTGTTTTTT
TRBJ2-5 TRBV5-6 . 17 . CASSIEQGSPIQETQYF TGTGCCAGCAGCATCGAACAGGGTTCCCCAATCCAAGAGACCCAGTACTTC
TRBJ2-1 TRBV7-2 . 15 . CASSPWQSLHNEQFF TGTGCCAGCAGCCCCTGGCAGTCCTTACACAATGAGCAGTTCTTC
TRBJ1-2 TRBV15 . 14 . CATSRGRDESGYTF TGTGCCACCAGCAGAGGCCGCGATGAGTCGGGCTACACCTTC
TRBJ1-5 TRBV10-2 . 14 . CASRPTGWHQPQHF TGCGCCAGCAGGCCGACAGGCTGGCATCAGCCCCAGCATTTT
TRBJ1-2 TRBV7-6 . 14 . CASSFAATNYGYTF TGTGCCAGCAGCTTCGCGGCTACTAACTATGGCTACACCTTC
TRBJ2-1 TRBV15 . 15 . CATSKRGGGGYEQFF TGTGCCACCAGCAAGAGAGGAGGGGGGGGCTATGAGCAGTTCTTC
TRBJ1-4 TRBV6-5 TRBD1 14 . CASRYLGGGEKLFF TGTGCCAGTCGGTACCTAGGGGGCGGAGAAAAACTGTTTTTT
TRBJ2-7 TRBV13 TRBD1 14 . CASSPDRASYEQYF TGTGCCAGCAGCCCCGACAGGGCGTCCTACGAGCAGTACTTC
TRBJ1-1 TRBV6-5 . 13 few CASNQGSNTEAFF TGTGCCAGCAATCAGGGGTCGAACACTGAAGCTTTCTTT
TRBJ2-3 TRBV5-6 . 14 . CASSLGPGTDTQYF TGTGCCAGCAGCTTGGGCCCAGGGACAGATACGCAGTATTTT
TRBJ1-6 TRBV18 . 14 . CASSSDQGYRALHF TGTGCCAGCTCTTCGGACCAGGGTTATCGGGCCCTCCACTTT
TRBJ1-1 TRBV7-2 TRBD1 14 . CASSSIDRGLRAFF TGTGCCAGCAGCTCGATCGACAGGGGGCTGCGCGCTTTCTTT
TRBJ1-1 TRBV19 . 13 . CASNFQGYTEAFF TGTGCCAGTAATTTTCAGGGCTACACTGAAGCTTTCTTT